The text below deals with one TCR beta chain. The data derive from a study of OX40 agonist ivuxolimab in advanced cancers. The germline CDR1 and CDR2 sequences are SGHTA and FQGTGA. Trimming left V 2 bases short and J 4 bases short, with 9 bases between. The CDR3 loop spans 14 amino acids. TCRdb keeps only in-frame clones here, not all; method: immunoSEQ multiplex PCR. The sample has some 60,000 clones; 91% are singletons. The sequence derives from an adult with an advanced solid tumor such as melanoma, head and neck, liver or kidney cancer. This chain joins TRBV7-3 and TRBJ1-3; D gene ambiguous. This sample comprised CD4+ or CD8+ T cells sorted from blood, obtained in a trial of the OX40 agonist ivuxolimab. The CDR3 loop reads CASSLQPSGNTIYF. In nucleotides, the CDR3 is TGTGCCAGCAGCTTACAGCCGTCCGGAAACACCATATATTTT.